Below are 32 T cell receptor beta chains sequenced from a single sample in a study of radiation and T cells in renal cell carcinoma. Sequencing used immunoSEQ multiplex PCR; TCRdb keeps in-frame clones, though not all of them. The sample lists 15,000 to 20,000 clones, roughly three fifths occurring once. Treatment meaning: treatment-naive control, cytoreductive nephrectomy. The sequencing here drew on tumor tissue, taken from a patient whose treatment was nephrectomy without radiotherapy. The receptors stem from a man aged 50 to 59 with renal cell carcinoma.

This clone showed up just a few times. V is TRBV7-9 and J is TRBJ1-5; D ambiguous. The V and J ends lost 1 base and 5 bases respectively, with 3 bases between them. CDR3 length: 12 amino acids. Germline CDR1 is SEHNR and CDR2 is FQNEAQ (reference sequence). The DNA of the CDR3 is TGTGCCAGCAGCTTAGACCATCAGCCCCAGCATTTT. Residues: CASSLDHQPQHF.

This chain connects TRBV7-8 to TRBJ2-4; D ambiguous. Trimming removed 2 bases from V and 0 bases from J, with 5 bases in between. This CDR3 spans 14 amino acids. Germline V gene sequence: CDR1 SGHVS, CDR2 FQNEAQ. The CDR3 is CASSLFLAKNIQYF. CDR3 sequence (DNA): TGTGCCAGCAGCTTATTCCTAGCCAAAAACATTCAGTACTTC. The entire variable domain, with the rest obtained from reference TRBV7-8 and TRBJ2-4, is as follows: GAGVSQSPRYKVAKRGQDVALRCDPISGHVSLFWYQQALGQGPEFLTYFQNEAQLDKSGLPSDRFFAERPEGSVSTLKIQRTQQEDSAVYLCASSLFLAKNIQYFGAGTRLSVL.

This clone was picked up a small number of times. This CDR3 reads CASSPGGGDNTEAFF. The CDR3 region has the DNA TGTGCCAGCTCACCGGGAGGGGGGGACAACACTGAAGCTTTCTTT. This sequence joins TRBV18 and TRBJ1-1, with D possibly TRBD1 on 6 matching bases. Germline V lookup: CDR1 KGHSH, CDR2 LQKENI. Trimming stripped 3 bases from V and 2 bases from J, with 13 bases between. The CDR3 totals 15 residues.

Comments on this clone: The sample has other DNA sequences that encode this CDR3 too. The chain recombines TRBV9 with TRBJ2-7, with unresolved D. CDR1 is SGDLS and CDR2 is YYNGEE in the germline V gene. The CDR3 sequence is 14 residues long. The V end was cut by 1 base, the J end by 2 bases, with 10 bases between. The CDR3 nucleotides are TGTGCCAGCAGCGTATCCGGCGGCCCCTACGAGCAGTACTTC. Translating it yields CASSVSGGPYEQYF.

This sequence joins TRBV5-1 and TRBJ1-5; maybe TRBD1 (5 bases). Germline assignment: CDR1 SGHRS and CDR2 YFSETQ. The V end was cut by 2 bases, the J end by 2 bases, with 17 bases between. The CDR3 has 17 amino acids. CDR3 bases: TGCGCCAGCAGCTTCGTTCCGGGGGAGCACGGCAATCAGCCCCAGCATTTT. Amino acid sequence: CASSFVPGEHGNQPQHF.

To note about this clone: At one end the junction does not follow the germline gene, possibly because of a read error. The chain combines TRBV2 with TRBJ2-5; D gene ambiguous. The germline V gene encodes CDR1 SNHLY and CDR2 FYNNEI. This CDR3 has 10 residues. CDR3 loop: CASREETQYF. The CDR3 DNA reads TGTGCCAGCAGAGAAGAGACCCAGTACTTC.

This rearrangement joins TRBV19 to TRBJ2-1; D ambiguous. Germline assignment: CDR1 LNHDA and CDR2 SQIVND (reference sequence). The CDR3 is 16 residues long. Trimming removed 5 bases from V and 2 bases from J, with 16 bases in between. The CDR3 DNA reads as TGTGCCAGTAGTGGGATGTCCGGCCCCACCTACAATGAGCAGTTCTTC. Encoded protein: CASSGMSGPTYNEQFF.

The V and J genes are TRBV5-1 and TRBJ1-1, with D hard to call. The CDR3 contains 13 residues. V was pared by 2 bases and J by 0 bases, with 5 bases between. The V gene's germline CDR1 is SGHRS and CDR2 YFSETQ. The DNA for the CDR3 is TGCGCCAGCAGCTTCAAAGTGAACACTGAAGCTTTCTTT. Its protein is CASSFKVNTEAFF.

The chain has TRBV11-1 and TRBJ2-7; tentatively, D is TRBD1 (6 bases). The CDR3 has 16 amino acids. Germline V gene data show CDR1 as SGHAT and CDR2 as FQDESV (reference sequence). Trimming stripped 5 bases from V and 0 bases from J, with 17 bases between. DNA of the CDR3: TGTGCCAGCAGCGAGCCCAGGGACACCATCTCCTACGAGCAGTACTTC. This gives the protein CASSEPRDTISYEQYF.

V is TRBV13 and J is TRBJ1-1; tentative D call: TRBD1 (6 bases). The length of the CDR3 is 15 residues. Trimming removed 0 bases from V and 5 bases from J, with 13 bases in between. The germline V gene has CDR1 PRHDT and CDR2 FYEKMQ (reference sequence). This chain's CDR3 is CASSLGPQGMTEAFF. The CDR3 nucleotides are TGTGCCAGCAGCTTAGGACCGCAGGGGATGACTGAAGCTTTCTTT.

V is TRBV5-6 and J is TRBJ2-1; TRBD1 or TRBD2 may be the D gene (5 bases each). The CDR3 length is 18 residues. Looked up from germline, CDR1 is SGHDT and CDR2 is YYEEEE. V was trimmed by 4 bases and J by 0 bases, leaving 20 bases between them. The CDR3 region has the DNA TGTGCCAGCAGCAATACTCCCTCCAGGGACCTCTCCTACAATGAGCAGTTCTTC. It translates to CASSNTPSRDLSYNEQFF. Variable domain in full (rest from reference TRBV5-6 and TRBJ2-1): DAGVTQSPTHLIKTRGQQVTLRCSPKSGHDTVSWYQQALGQGPQFIFQYYEEEERQRGNFPDRFSGHQFPNYSSELNVNALLLGDSALYLCASSNTPSRDLSYNEQFFGPGTRLTVL.

The chain employs TRBV7-9 and TRBJ1-2; D not certain. There are 11 residues in the CDR3. Germline CDR1 and CDR2: SEHNR and FQNEAQ (reference sequence). V was pared by 5 bases and J by 8 bases, with 9 bases between. CDR3 nucleotide sequence: TGTGCCAGCAGCCGTTTTGAGGGCTACACCTTC. The encoded protein is CASSRFEGYTF. Full variable domain (outside the CDR3, taken from reference TRBV7-9 and TRBJ1-2): DTGVSQNPRHKITKRGQNVTFRCDPISEHNRLYWYRQTLGQGPEFLTYFQNEAQLEKSRLLSDRFSAERPKGSFSTLEIQRTEQGDSAMYLCASSRFEGYTFGSGTRLTVV.

J is TRBJ1-4 and V is TRBV4-3; D not certain. The CDR3 is made up of 16 amino acids. Trimming removed 0 bases at V and 0 bases at J, with 8 bases between. Germline V gene sequence: CDR1 LGHNA, CDR2 YSLEER. CDR3 DNA: TGCGCCAGCAGCCAAGAGTATGTCGCAACTAATGAAAAACTGTTTTTT. Its translation is CASSQEYVATNEKLFF.

The chain uses TRBV30 and TRBJ2-5; D is ambiguous. Trimming took 3 bases from V and 5 from J, leaving 10 bases between them. Germline values: CDR1 GTSNPN, CDR2 SVGIG (reference sequence). The CDR3 is 12 residues long. CDR3 nucleotides: TGTGCCTGGAGCGGTGCTCGGGAGACCCAGTACTTC. It translates to CAWSGARETQYF.

This clone has more than one count but fewer than ten. J is TRBJ1-2 and V is TRBV7-2; no definite D call. Trimming left V 7 bases short and J 7 bases short, with 22 bases between. From germline, CDR1 is SGHTA and CDR2 FQGNSA. The CDR3 runs 15 residues. CDR3 coding DNA: TGTGCCAGCATTCCTAGGGTTGGTGAAGGGAGTGGCTACACCTTC. Translation gives CASIPRVGEGSGYTF.

This clone has only a few counts. V gene TRBV4-2 combines with J gene TRBJ1-6; 7 bases line up with TRBD1. Germline V gives CDR1 LGHNA, CDR2 YNFKEQ. The CDR3 sequence is 12 residues long. V dropped 8 bases and J dropped 8; count of bases not matched to a gene: 3. The CDR3 region has the DNA TGTGCCAGCGGACAGGTTGATTCACCCCTCCACTTT. It translates to CASGQVDSPLHF.

The chain employs TRBV7-2 and TRBJ1-4; 7 bases map to TRBD1. The V segment lost 5 bases and the J segment 6 bases; nucleotides outside the gene matches: 6. This CDR3 comprises 14 residues. Germline V lookup: CDR1 SGHTA, CDR2 FQGNSA. The CDR3 spells CASSVRQGYEKLFF. The CDR3 bases are TGTGCCAGCAGCGTAAGACAGGGTTATGAAAAACTGTTTTTT.

This clone is termed medium-sized (0.01 to 0.1%). The chain is built from TRBV7-8 and TRBJ1-5; D gene uncertain. The V gene's germline CDR1 is SGHVS and CDR2 FQNEAQ. This CDR3 contains 15 residues. Trimming removed 1 base at V and 4 bases at J, with 11 bases between. The CDR3 is CASSLEGSGNQPQHF. Written as DNA, the CDR3 is TGTGCCAGCAGCTTAGAAGGGTCTGGGAATCAGCCCCAGCATTTT.

V gene TRBV7-9 combines with J gene TRBJ1-5; 7 bases fit TRBD1. V was pared by 4 bases and J by 4 bases, with 7 bases of the junction left unmatched. Germline V gene lookup returns CDR1 SEHNR and CDR2 FQNEAQ (reference sequence). The CDR3 totals 15 residues. In DNA form, the CDR3 reads TGTGCCAGCAGCTCCTACGACAGGGATAATCAGCCCCAGCATTTT. It translates to CASSSYDRDNQPQHF.

This sequence joins TRBV19 and TRBJ2-7, with 11 bases aligning to TRBD2. The CDR3 runs 15 residues. From germline, CDR1 is LNHDA and CDR2 SQIVND (reference sequence). The V and J ends lost 3 bases and 5 bases, in that order; junction bases with no gene match: 6. The CDR3 here is CASSMLSGRVDEQYF. For the CDR3, the DNA is TGTGCCAGTAGTATGCTTAGCGGGAGGGTCGACGAGCAGTACTTC.

The chain is built from TRBV7-6 and TRBJ2-3; D perhaps matches TRBD1 (6 bases). Looked up from germline, CDR1 is SGHVS and CDR2 is FNYEAQ. CDR3 length equals 16 residues. Trimming took off 2 bases at V and 2 bases at J, with 14 bases between the two ends. The CDR3 loop is CASSLIAQGITDTQYF. The CDR3 nucleotides are TGTGCCAGCAGCTTAATCGCCCAGGGGATCACAGATACGCAGTATTTT.

The rearrangement joins TRBV7-2 to TRBJ1-5, with TRBD1 matching over 7 bases. Unmatched junction bases numbered 12, after V lost 6 bases and J lost 4 bases. Germline loops: CDR1 SGHTA, CDR2 FQGNSA. The CDR3 has 16 residues. The CDR3 spells CASRGQGESTNQPQHF. CDR3 nucleotide sequence: TGTGCCAGCAGAGGGCAGGGGGAAAGTACTAATCAGCCCCAGCATTTT.

J is TRBJ2-2 and V is TRBV11-3; TRBD1 might be the D (5 bases). CDR3 size: 14 residues. V was cut by 4 bases and J by 3 bases, with 9 bases left in between. Germline V CDR1 and CDR2: SGHNT, YENEEA. The CDR3 sequence: CASSSRVDTGELFF. The CDR3 DNA is TGTGCCAGCAGCTCCAGGGTTGACACCGGGGAGCTGTTTTTT.

The rearrangement links TRBV30 to TRBJ1-2; D is possibly TRBD1 (5 bases). The CDR3 runs to 13 residues. Germline CDR1 is GTSNPN and CDR2 is SVGIG (reference sequence). The V gene lost 1 base and the J gene lost 5 bases, with 11 bases spanning the gap. The CDR3 sequence: CAWSAGLPYGYTF. The DNA for the CDR3 is TGTGCCTGGAGTGCAGGGCTCCCGTATGGCTACACCTTC.

This clone was seen only a few times. This rearrangement joins TRBV11-2 to TRBJ2-3; no firm D call. Germline V gene data show CDR1 as SGHAT and CDR2 as FQNNGV. V dropped 5 bases and J dropped 2 bases, with 11 bases sitting between them. The CDR3 has 14 residues. CDR3 sequence reads: CASSPARSTDTQYF. The CDR3 nucleotides are TGTGCCAGCAGCCCCGCCCGGTCCACAGATACGCAGTATTTT.

The J gene is TRBJ2-3, the V gene TRBV28, with 10 bases matching TRBD1. V lost 7 bases and J lost 9; bases outside the gene matches: 7. CDR3 length: 13 amino acids. CDR1 is MDHEN, CDR2 SYDVKM, per germline. This chain's CDR3 is CASTGTGAYTQYF. CDR3 in DNA: TGTGCCAGCACCGGGACAGGGGCTTACACGCAGTATTTT.

This clone appeared a few times. V usage is TRBV4-2 and J usage is TRBJ1-1; 9 positions match TRBD1. The CDR3 covers 13 residues. V was pared by 4 bases and J by 7 bases, with 4 bases of the junction left unmatched. Germline V lookup: CDR1 LGHNA, CDR2 YNFKEQ. CDR3 DNA: TGTGCCAGCAGCCGGACAGGGGAAAATGAAGCTTTCTTT. It yields the protein CASSRTGENEAFF.

This clone showed up just a few times. The gene calls are TRBV5-5 and TRBJ1-6, with unresolved D. Germline V gene data show CDR1 as SGHKS and CDR2 as YYEKEE (reference sequence). Trimming cost V 0 bases and J 8 bases, with 12 bases left between them. This CDR3 has 15 amino acids. The CDR3 DNA follows: TGTGCCAGCAGCTTGGTGAGGGTTATTGATTCACCCCTCCACTTT. This sequence encodes CASSLVRVIDSPLHF. The full variable domain, with the rest looked up from reference TRBV5-5 and TRBJ1-6, is DAGVTQSPTHLIKTRGQQVTLRCSPISGHKSVSWYQQVLGQGPQFIFQYYEKEERGRGNFPDRFSARQFPNYSSELNVNALLLGDSALYLCASSLVRVIDSPLHFGNGTRLTVT.

This sequence joins TRBV4-3 and TRBJ1-5, with D unresolved. Trimming took off 0 bases at V and 5 bases at J, with 5 bases between the two ends. The CDR3 has 13 amino acids. Germline V gives CDR1 LGHNA, CDR2 YSLEER. The CDR3 DNA reads as TGCGCCAGCAGCCAAGATCTCTATCAGCCCCAGCATTTT. Its translation is CASSQDLYQPQHF.

The rearrangement joins TRBV9 to TRBJ2-7; D unresolved. Germline-derived CDR1 and CDR2 are SGDLS and YYNGEE. This CDR3 comprises 14 residues. With 0 bases removed from V and 3 bases from J, the gap between germline ends came to 10 bases. The CDR3 nucleotides read TGTGCCAGCAGCGTAGGGGTAGGGTTCTACGAGCAGTACTTC. It specifies CASSVGVGFYEQYF.

The chain combines TRBV30 with TRBJ2-2; D may correspond to TRBD1 or TRBD2 (6 bases each). The CDR3 extends over 15 amino acids. From germline, CDR1 is GTSNPN and CDR2 SVGIG (reference sequence). V was shortened by 3 bases and J by 4 bases, with 15 bases between the two germline ends. The DNA of the CDR3 is TGTGCCTGGAGAGTGGGGGGCGCGAGCACCGGGGAGCTGTTTTTT. Translated, it gives CAWRVGGASTGELFF.

The gene calls are TRBV10-3 and TRBJ2-7, with 14 bases identical to TRBD2. The germline V gene has CDR1 ENHRY and CDR2 SYGVKD. CDR3 length: 16 amino acids. V gave up 11 bases and J gave up 0 bases; unmatched junction bases: 9. In DNA form, the CDR3 reads TGTGCCGTCTTGGGGACTAGCGGGGGTGCCTCCTACGAGCAGTACTTC. Its translation is CAVLGTSGGASYEQYF.